This TCR beta chain was observed in a study of blood T cell repertoires in COVID-19. Per the germline V gene, CDR1 is SGHVS and CDR2 is FQNEAQ. This CDR3 spans 14 amino acids. V gave up 1 base and J gave up 9 bases, with 13 bases separating them. Original processing methods: Estimates of nucleated cell counts were drawn from the amplification of reference gene primers. Here immunoSEQ multiplex PCR was the method, and the copy in TCRdb shows in-frame clones only, minus some. V and J calls plus clone size are reproduced from that table; the DNA served to infer D and trimming. The sample includes tens of thousands of clones, roughly 86% of them seen just once.

The sample was peripheral blood. This TCR came from a human donor in a cohort sampled during active COVID-19. V gene TRBV7-8 combines with J gene TRBJ2-1; maybe TRBD2 (5 bases). CDR3 amino acids: CASSLVRRAIEQFF. CDR3 in DNA: TGTGCCAGCAGCTTAGTTCGGCGGGCGATTGAGCAGTTCTTC.